These 9 T cell receptor beta chains were all obtained from the same sample, sequenced in a study of a mutant IDH1 vaccine in newly diagnosed glioma. Their specific antigens are unknown. The repertoire was sequenced with immunoSEQ multiplex PCR; TCRdb's copy has only in-frame clones and lacks some. The table records approximately 26,000 clones, 65% to 80% of them present only once. Documented time point: week 5, during vaccination. Vaccinated patients received 300 ug of mutant IDH1 20-mer peptide per dose, with topical imiquimod. The sample in question was PBMCs, obtained from a glioma patient whose treatment included an IDH1 peptide vaccine. The receptors stem from a man between 40 and 49 years old with glioma. Some clones in this sample may be carry-over from other donors' samples.

The V and J genes are TRBV4-1 and TRBJ1-2; TRBD1 matches 8 bases. The J segment lost 5 bases and the V segment lost 1 base, leaving 6 bases of the junction unmatched. The CDR3 loop spans 15 amino acids. The germline gives CDR1 MGHRA, CDR2 YSYEKL. The CDR3, as DNA: TGCGCCAGCAGCCAAGCAGGACAGGGAGTATATGGCTACACCTTC. Encoded protein: CASSQAGQGVYGYTF.

The rearrangement uses TRBV18 and TRBJ1-1; unclear D gene. V dropped 4 bases and J dropped 4 bases, with 16 bases sitting between them. There are 15 residues in the CDR3. Germline values: CDR1 KGHSH, CDR2 LQKENI. The chain's CDR3 is CASSLSRAGGTEAFF. In nucleotides, the CDR3 is TGTGCCAGCTCACTCTCCCGCGCAGGTGGCACTGAAGCTTTCTTT.

The chain has TRBV6-6 and TRBJ2-7; D is unclear. V lost 0 bases, J lost 6 bases, and 12 bases lay in between. The CDR3 has 14 amino acids. The germline gives CDR1 MNHNY, CDR2 SVGAGI (reference sequence). The CDR3 protein is CASSYSGLGIEQYF. The CDR3 DNA follows: TGTGCCAGCAGTTACTCGGGCCTAGGGATCGAGCAGTACTTC.

V and J are TRBV27 and TRBJ1-1; 9 bases fit TRBD1. The CDR3 runs to 13 residues. The trim removed 5 bases at V and 6 bases at J, leaving 4 bases unmatched. CDR1 is MNHEY, CDR2 SMNVEV, per germline (reference sequence). In nucleotides, the CDR3 is TGTGCCAGCAGTCCACAGGGGGCCTCTGAAGCTTTCTTT. Translated: CASSPQGASEAFF.

Note on this clone: Different DNA sequences within this sample yield the same CDR3. The gene calls are TRBV6-5 and TRBJ1-2; unclear D gene. The V and J ends lost 5 bases and 4 bases respectively, with 11 bases between them. CDR1 is MNHEY and CDR2 is SVGAGI in the germline V gene. CDR3 length equals 13 residues. The CDR3 DNA reads TGTGCCAGCAGTCCAGACCGATCCTATGGCTACACCTTC. It encodes CASSPDRSYGYTF.

The chain links TRBV7-9 to TRBJ2-1; D is possibly TRBD2 (6 bases). There are 14 residues in the CDR3. Trimming took 4 bases from V and 0 from J, leaving 7 bases between them. Looked up from germline, CDR1 is SEHNR and CDR2 is FQNEAQ (reference sequence). CDR3 DNA: TGTGCCAGCAGCTACGGGAGCTCCTACAATGAGCAGTTCTTC. This encodes CASSYGSSYNEQFF.

The chain has TRBV5-1 and TRBJ1-4; tentative D call: TRBD1 (5 bases). Trimming pared 4 bases from V and 7 bases from J, leaving 17 bases between. CDR3 length: 15 residues. The V gene's germline CDR1 is SGHRS and CDR2 YFSETQ. The CDR3 bases are TGCGCCAGCAGCCCTGGTGGGGCGGAGAGTGAAAAACTGTTTTTT. This encodes CASSPGGAESEKLFF.

The chain uses TRBV5-4 and TRBJ2-6, with D uncertain. The germline V gene has CDR1 SGHNT and CDR2 YYREEE (reference sequence). The CDR3 runs to 15 residues. Trimming stripped 2 bases from V and 4 bases from J, with 10 bases between. In nucleotides, the CDR3 is TGTGCCAGCAGCTTCGGACCCCCGGGGGCCAACGTCCTGACTTTC. Protein product: CASSFGPPGANVLTF.

V gene TRBV27 combines with J gene TRBJ2-7; D is ambiguous. The V gene lost 3 bases and the J gene lost 5 bases, with 20 bases spanning the gap. There are 16 residues in the CDR3. Germline V gene lookup returns CDR1 MNHEY and CDR2 SMNVEV (reference sequence). CDR3 in amino acids: CASSFWIGTGLHEQYF. The CDR3 region has the DNA TGTGCCAGCAGTTTCTGGATAGGTACTGGGCTCCACGAGCAGTACTTC.